Listed below are T cell receptor beta chains from one sample, sequenced in a study of CD8+ T cells in alopecia areata. Method: immunoSEQ multiplex PCR; TCRdb's copy keeps in-frame clones and lacks some. The sample holds some 88,000 clones; about 40% are singletons and the top ten take roughly 18%. Specimen: CD8+ T cells sorted from blood, collected at week 24, from a patient treated with tofacitinib. All receptors derive from a human donor with alopecia areata. CDR3s leave out the opening cysteine and the closing phenylalanine or tryptophan.

TRBV7-9	TRBJ1-2	ASSLGQVMNYGYT
TRBV30	TRBJ1-1	AWSVQAHTEAF
TRBV29-1	TRBJ2-2	SVDLAGTGELF
TRBV7-9	TRBJ2-1	ASSPPVGARSYNEQF
TRBV6-5	TRBJ2-7	ASSYGGSAYEQY
TRBV10-3	TRBJ2-7	AISESGTSGGISYEQY
TRBV9	TRBJ2-2	ASSGTGTGGTGELF
TRBV28	TRBJ2-2	ASAGRTLNTGELF
TRBV5-1	TRBJ2-5	ASSLAKRETQY
TRBV2	TRBJ2-7	ASSAGGVYEQY
TRBV14	TRBJ2-1	ASSRGGNEQF
TRBV13	TRBJ2-3	AGGEGRAPDTQY
TRBV6-1	TRBJ2-7	ATRMERVAAEQY
TRBV27	TRBJ2-7	ASSLGGRAVEQY
TRBV6-1	TRBJ1-4	ATPGPGTNEKLF
TRBV30	TRBJ1-1	AAGQSYEAF
TRBV9	TRBJ2-1	ASSVGGGVDNEQF
TRBV6-6	TRBJ1-2	ASSGTGFGYT
TRBV6-6	TRBJ1-1	ASSPLRGLDTEAF
TRBV27	TRBJ2-5	ASSMRGGRETQY
TRBV7-9	TRBJ2-1	ASSNNEQF
TRBV5-1	TRBJ2-2	ASSLVPGQTNTGELF
TRBV15	TRBJ2-4	ATSRIGTQRAKNIQY
TRBV7-9	TRBJ2-7	ASSETTSSGEQY
TRBV9	TRBJ2-3	ASSVYASGSGGLADTQY
TRBV5-6	TRBJ2-7	ASSLGTSGHEQY
TRBV4-1	TRBJ1-5	ASSAIQGDQPQH
TRBV19	TRBJ2-1	ASSIVAGGVHNEQF
TRBV2	TRBJ1-1	ASSVGGYTEAF
TRBV4-1	TRBJ2-7	ASSQDGTSGTYEQY
TRBV13	TRBJ2-1	ASSLGLEGGSSYNEQF
TRBV29-1	TRBJ2-2	SVSLTGELF
TRBV13	TRBJ2-7	ASSSRSGNPLYEQY
TRBV28	TRBJ2-7	ASSYLSDSYEQY
TRBV9	.	ASSSGTIPYEQY
TRBV15	TRBJ2-3	ATSRDSSGGPDTQY
TRBV15	TRBJ2-7	ATSRLHRGDYEQY
TRBV5-1	TRBJ1-2	ASSLTQVNYGYT
TRBV19	TRBJ2-7	ATSKGPTYEQY
TRBV9	TRBJ2-3	ASSVSQGGRDTQY
TRBV7-6	TRBJ2-7	ASSFSHRAAQEQY
TRBV6-5	TRBJ2-2	ASSYMGEVRELF
TRBV19	TRBJ1-5	ASSLWGSNQPQH
TRBV28	TRBJ2-3	ASSTGLATTDTQY
TRBV27	TRBJ1-5	ASSIRGSNQPQH
TRBV29-1	TRBJ2-2	SVERGDTGELF